A selection of T cell receptor beta chains follows, all from one sample in a study of T cells in Graves' hyperthyroidism and ophthalmopathy. Using its own MiXCR run on the multiplex PCR reads, TCRdb lists one record per CDR3 protein. This sample has 550,000 to 800,000 distinct CDR3 sequences, with 16% found just once. Material: blood. The receptors were gathered from a man between 18 and 35 years old with Graves' hyperthyroidism. Both conserved end residues are part of each CDR3. Size is stated for part of the rows, as once, few or many counts, or as a class when the clone is expanded.

>12|few|TRBV20-1|TRBJ1-4
CSAGTGSEKLFF
>15|many|TRBV28|TRBJ2-1
CASSAPSGIYNEQFF
>18|many|TRBV12-3/TRBV12-4|TRBJ2-6
CASRSPWGSKSGANVLTF
>18|.|TRBV9|TRBJ2-1
CASSVRVTGRPMMDEQFF
>14|.|TRBV9|TRBJ2-5
CASSVGGPPETQYF
>15|many|TRBV28|TRBJ1-1
CASRRNRGYNTEAFF
>16|.|TRBV7-8|TRBJ2-7
CASSQKVSGSSYEQYF
>14|many|TRBV6-1|TRBJ1-2
CASSPRQGLYGYTF
>14|few|TRBV7-9|TRBJ2-7
CASAEGGSSYEQYF
>14|few|TRBV6-1|TRBJ2-7
CASRGFRDSYEQYF
>15|.|TRBV9|TRBJ1-4
CASSETPATNEKLFF
>13|.|TRBV7-3|TRBJ2-3
CASSSIHTDTQYF
>14|many|TRBV28|TRBJ2-7
CASRRTGDGDEQYF
>16|.|TRBV29-1|TRBJ2-3
CSVQLGVGLATDTQYF
>15|many|TRBV15|TRBJ2-7
CATSRLRDSIYEQYF
>14|many|TRBV11-3|TRBJ2-7
CASSLAGEAYEQYF
>16|.|TRBV6-5|TRBJ2-2
CASSYSETGENGELFF
>16|many|TRBV29-1|TRBJ2-1
CSGRQTSGGFFNEQFF
>18|.|TRBV28|TRBJ2-2
CASSFYGRGGANTGELFF
>12|.|TRBV12-5|TRBJ2-7
CASGLDWGEQYF
>17|many|TRBV30|TRBJ1-2
CAWRDRDITILNYGYTF
>14|few|TRBV9|TRBJ2-5
CASSVRGDQETQYF
>15|many|TRBV7-9|TRBJ2-3
CASSLRLAVTDTQYF
>12|few|TRBV15|TRBJ1-2
CATSLNLYGYTF
>16|many|TRBV7-2|TRBJ2-7
CASSLGLAYPSYEQYF